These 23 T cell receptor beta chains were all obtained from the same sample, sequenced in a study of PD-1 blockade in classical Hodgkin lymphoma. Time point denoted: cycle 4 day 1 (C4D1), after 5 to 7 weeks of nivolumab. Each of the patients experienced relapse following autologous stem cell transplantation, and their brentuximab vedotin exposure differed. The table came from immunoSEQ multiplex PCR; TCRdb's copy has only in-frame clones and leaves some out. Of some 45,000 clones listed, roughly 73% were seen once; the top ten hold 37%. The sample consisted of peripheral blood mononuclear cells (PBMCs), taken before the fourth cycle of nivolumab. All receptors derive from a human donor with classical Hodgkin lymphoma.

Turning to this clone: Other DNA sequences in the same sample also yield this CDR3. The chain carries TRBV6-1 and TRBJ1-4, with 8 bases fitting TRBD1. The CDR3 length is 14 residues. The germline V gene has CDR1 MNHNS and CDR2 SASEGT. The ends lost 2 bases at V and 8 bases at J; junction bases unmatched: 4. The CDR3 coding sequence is TGTGCCAGCAGTGAACAGGGGGCGCGCGAAAAACTGTTTTTT. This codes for CASSEQGAREKLFF.

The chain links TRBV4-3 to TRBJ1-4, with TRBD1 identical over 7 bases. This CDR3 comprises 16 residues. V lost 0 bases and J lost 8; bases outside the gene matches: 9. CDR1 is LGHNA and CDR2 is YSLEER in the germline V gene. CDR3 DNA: TGCGCCAGCAGCCAAGATGGGCAGGGGGTGTGGGAAAAACTGTTTTTT. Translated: CASSQDGQGVWEKLFF.

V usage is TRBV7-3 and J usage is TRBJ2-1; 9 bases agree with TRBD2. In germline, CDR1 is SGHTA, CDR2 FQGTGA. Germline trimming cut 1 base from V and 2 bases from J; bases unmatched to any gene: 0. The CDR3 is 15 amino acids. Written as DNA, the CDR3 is TGTGCCAGCAGCTTAAGCGGGGGGGCCTACAATGAGCAGTTCTTC. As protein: CASSLSGGAYNEQFF.

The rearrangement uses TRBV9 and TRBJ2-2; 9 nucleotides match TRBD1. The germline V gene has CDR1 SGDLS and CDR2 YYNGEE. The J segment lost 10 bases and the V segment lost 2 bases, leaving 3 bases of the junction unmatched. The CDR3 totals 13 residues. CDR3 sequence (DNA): TGTGCCAGCAGCGTTGACAGGGGGGAGGAGCTGTTTTTT. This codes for CASSVDRGEELFF. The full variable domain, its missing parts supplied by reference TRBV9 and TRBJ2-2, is DSGVTQTPKHLITATGQRVTLRCSPRSGDLSVYWYQQSLDQGLQFLIQYYNGEERAKGNILERFSAQQFPDLHSELNLSSLELGDSALYFCASSVDRGEELFFGEGSRLTVL.

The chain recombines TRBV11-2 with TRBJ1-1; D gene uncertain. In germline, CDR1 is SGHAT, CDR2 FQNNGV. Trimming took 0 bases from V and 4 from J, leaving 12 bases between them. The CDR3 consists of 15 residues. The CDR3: CASSLDPQWTTEAFF. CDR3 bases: TGTGCCAGCAGCTTAGATCCCCAGTGGACCACTGAAGCTTTCTTT.

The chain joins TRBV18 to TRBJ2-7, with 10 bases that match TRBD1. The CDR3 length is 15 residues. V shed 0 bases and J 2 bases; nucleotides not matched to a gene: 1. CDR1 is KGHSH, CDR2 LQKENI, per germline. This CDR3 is CASSPPGQGTYEQYF. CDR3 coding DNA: TGTGCCAGCTCACCACCGGGACAGGGGACCTACGAGCAGTACTTC.

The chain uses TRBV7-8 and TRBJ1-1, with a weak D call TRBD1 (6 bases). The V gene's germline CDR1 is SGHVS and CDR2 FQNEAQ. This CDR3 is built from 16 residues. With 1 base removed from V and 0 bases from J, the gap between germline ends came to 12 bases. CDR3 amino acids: CASSLGGGRLNTEAFF. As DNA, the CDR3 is TGTGCCAGCAGCTTAGGTGGGGGGCGGTTGAACACTGAAGCTTTCTTT.

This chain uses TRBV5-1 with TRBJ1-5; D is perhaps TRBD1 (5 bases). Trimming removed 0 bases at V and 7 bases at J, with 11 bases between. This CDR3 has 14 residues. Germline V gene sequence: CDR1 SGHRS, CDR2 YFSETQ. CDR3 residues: CASSLGGIHQPQHF. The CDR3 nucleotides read TGCGCCAGCAGCTTGGGGGGGATCCACCAGCCCCAGCATTTT.

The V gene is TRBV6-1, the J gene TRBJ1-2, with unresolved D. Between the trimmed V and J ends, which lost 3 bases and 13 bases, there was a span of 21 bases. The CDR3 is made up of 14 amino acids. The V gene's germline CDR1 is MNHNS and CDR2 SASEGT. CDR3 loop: CASSDQASGVYRTF. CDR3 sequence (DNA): TGTGCCAGCAGTGACCAGGCGTCCGGGGTCTACCGCACCTTC.

The CDR3 here is CASRDAGNTIYF. CDR3 nucleotides: TGCGCCAGCAGGGATGCGGGAAACACCATATATTTT. This rearrangement joins TRBV5-1 to TRBJ1-3; no clear D gene. Trimming cost V 5 bases and J 4 bases, with 7 bases left between them. The CDR3 extends over 12 amino acids. From germline, CDR1 is SGHRS and CDR2 YFSETQ.

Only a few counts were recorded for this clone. The CDR3 here is CASSVATGAWETQYF. In nucleotides, the CDR3 is TGTGCCAGCAGCGTAGCAACCGGGGCCTGGGAGACCCAGTACTTC. The chain recombines TRBV9 with TRBJ2-5; D is perhaps TRBD1 or TRBD2 (5 bases each). V lost 0 bases, J lost 5 bases, and 14 bases lay in between. This CDR3 has 15 amino acids. Per germline, CDR1 SGDLS and CDR2 YYNGEE.

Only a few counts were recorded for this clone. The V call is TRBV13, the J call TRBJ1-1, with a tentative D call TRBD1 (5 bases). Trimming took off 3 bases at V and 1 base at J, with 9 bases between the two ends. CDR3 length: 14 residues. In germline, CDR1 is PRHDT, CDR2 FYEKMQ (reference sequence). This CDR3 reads CASSLGRTNTEAFF. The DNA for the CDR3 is TGTGCCAGCAGCTTGGGACGGACGAACACTGAAGCTTTCTTT.

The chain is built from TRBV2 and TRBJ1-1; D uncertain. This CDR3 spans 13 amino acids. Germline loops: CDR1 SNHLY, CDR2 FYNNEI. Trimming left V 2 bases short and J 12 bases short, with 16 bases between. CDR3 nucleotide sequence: TGTGCCAGCAGTGAAATGGGAGGCAGTTCGTCTTTCTTT. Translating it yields CASSEMGGSSSFF.

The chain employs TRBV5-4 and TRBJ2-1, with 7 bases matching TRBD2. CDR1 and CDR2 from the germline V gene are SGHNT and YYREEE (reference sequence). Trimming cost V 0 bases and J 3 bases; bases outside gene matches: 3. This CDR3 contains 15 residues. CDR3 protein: CASSLEGLRYNEQFF. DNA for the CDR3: TGTGCCAGCAGCTTGGAGGGACTACGCTACAATGAGCAGTTCTTC.

The CDR3 loop reads CASSVGRTPATNEKLFF. For the CDR3, the DNA is TGTGCCAGCAGCGTAGGTAGGACCCCAGCAACTAATGAAAAACTGTTTTTT. The chain combines TRBV9 with TRBJ1-4, with D unclear. The germline V and J ends were trimmed by 0 bases and 0 bases, with 12 bases remaining between them. CDR3 length equals 17 residues. Germline V gene sequence: CDR1 SGDLS, CDR2 YYNGEE.

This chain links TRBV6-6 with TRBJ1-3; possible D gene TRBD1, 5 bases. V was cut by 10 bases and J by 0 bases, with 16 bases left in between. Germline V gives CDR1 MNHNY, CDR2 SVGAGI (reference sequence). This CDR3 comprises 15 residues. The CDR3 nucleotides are TGTGCCACGAGGGGCCGGACCAGCTCTGGAAACACCATATATTTT. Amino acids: CATRGRTSSGNTIYF.

The CDR3 coding sequence is TGTGCCAGCAGCAAAGTGGACAGGCGTAACACCGGGGAGCTGTTTTTT. This codes for CASSKVDRRNTGELFF. The rearrangement links TRBV21-1 to TRBJ2-2; TRBD1 reflects the table's D call only, with no check against the DNA. TRBV21-1 is a known pseudogene. The CDR3 sequence is 16 residues long.

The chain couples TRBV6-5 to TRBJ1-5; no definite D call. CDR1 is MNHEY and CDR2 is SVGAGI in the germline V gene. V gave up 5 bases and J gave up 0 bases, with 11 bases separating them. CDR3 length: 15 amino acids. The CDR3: CASSLRAFSNQPQHF. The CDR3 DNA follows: TGTGCCAGCAGTCTCCGGGCCTTTAGCAATCAGCCCCAGCATTTT.

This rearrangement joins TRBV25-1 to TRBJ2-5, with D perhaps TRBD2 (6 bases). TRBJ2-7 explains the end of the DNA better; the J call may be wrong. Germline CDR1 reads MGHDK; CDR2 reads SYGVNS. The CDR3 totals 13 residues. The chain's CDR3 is CASSAGGGYEQYF. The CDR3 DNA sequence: TGTGCCAGCAGTGCTGGTGGGGGGTACGAGCAGTACTTC.

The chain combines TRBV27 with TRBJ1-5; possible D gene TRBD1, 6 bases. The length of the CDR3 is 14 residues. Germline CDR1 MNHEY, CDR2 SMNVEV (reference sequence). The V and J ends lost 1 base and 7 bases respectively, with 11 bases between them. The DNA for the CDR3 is TGTGCCAGCAGTTTATACAGGGAAGGGCAGCCCCAGCATTTT. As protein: CASSLYREGQPQHF.

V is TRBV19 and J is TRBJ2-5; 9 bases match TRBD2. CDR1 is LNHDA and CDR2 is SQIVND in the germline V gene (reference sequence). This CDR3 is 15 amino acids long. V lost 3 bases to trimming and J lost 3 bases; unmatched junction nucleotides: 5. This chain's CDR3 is CASSMYGGGEETQYF. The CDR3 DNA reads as TGTGCCAGTAGTATGTACGGCGGGGGGGAAGAGACCCAGTACTTC. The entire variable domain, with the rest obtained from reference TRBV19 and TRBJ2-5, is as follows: DGGITQSPKYLFRKEGQNVTLSCEQNLNHDAMYWYRQDPGQGLRLIYYSQIVNDFQKGDIAEGYSVSREKKESFPLTVTSAQKNPTAFYLCASSMYGGGEETQYFGPGTRLLVL.

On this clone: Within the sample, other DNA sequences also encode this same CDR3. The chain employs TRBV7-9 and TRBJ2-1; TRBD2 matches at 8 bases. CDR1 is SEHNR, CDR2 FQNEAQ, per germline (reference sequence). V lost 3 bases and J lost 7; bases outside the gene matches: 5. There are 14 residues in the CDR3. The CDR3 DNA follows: TGTGCCAGCAGCTTGGGGGCTAGCGGGAATGAGCAGTTCTTC. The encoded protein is CASSLGASGNEQFF. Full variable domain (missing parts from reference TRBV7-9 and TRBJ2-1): DTGVSQNPRHKITKRGQNVTFRCDPISEHNRLYWYRQTLGQGPEFLTYFQNEAQLEKSRLLSDRFSAERPKGSFSTLEIQRTEQGDSAMYLCASSLGASGNEQFFGPGTRLTVL.

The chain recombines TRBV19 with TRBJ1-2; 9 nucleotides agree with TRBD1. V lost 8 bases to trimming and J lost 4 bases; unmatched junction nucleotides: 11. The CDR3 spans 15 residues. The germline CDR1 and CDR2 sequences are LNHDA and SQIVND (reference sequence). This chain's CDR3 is CASAGGRDRAYGYTF. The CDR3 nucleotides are TGTGCCAGTGCTGGGGGAAGGGACAGGGCCTATGGCTACACCTTC.